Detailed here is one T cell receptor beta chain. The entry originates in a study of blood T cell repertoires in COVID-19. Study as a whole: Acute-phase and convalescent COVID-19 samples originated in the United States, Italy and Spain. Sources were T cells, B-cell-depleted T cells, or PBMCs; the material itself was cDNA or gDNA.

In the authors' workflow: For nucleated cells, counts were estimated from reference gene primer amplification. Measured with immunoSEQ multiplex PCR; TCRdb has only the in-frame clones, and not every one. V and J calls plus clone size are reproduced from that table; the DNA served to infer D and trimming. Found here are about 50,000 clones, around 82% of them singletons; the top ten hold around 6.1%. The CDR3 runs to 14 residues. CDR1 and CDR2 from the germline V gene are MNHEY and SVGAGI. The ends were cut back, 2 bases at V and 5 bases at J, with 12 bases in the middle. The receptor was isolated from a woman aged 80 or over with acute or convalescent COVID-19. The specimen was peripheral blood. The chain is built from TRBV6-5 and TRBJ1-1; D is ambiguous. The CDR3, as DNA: TGTGCCAGCAGTTACGGAGGGCCGGAGACTGAAGCTTTCTTT. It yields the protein CASSYGGPETEAFF.